This TCR beta chain was obtained from a study of blood T cell repertoires in COVID-19. Across the study: Italy, Spain and the United States were the sources of the convalescent and acute COVID-19 samples. Sample material is recorded as cDNA or gDNA derived from T cells, B-cell-depleted T cells, or PBMCs.

Germline V gene lookup returns CDR1 SNHLY and CDR2 FYNNEI. This CDR3 region has 15 residues. With 5 bases removed from V and 0 bases from J, the gap between germline ends came to 13 bases. This clone showed up just once. As originally analysed: Estimation of nucleated cell counts was performed using reference gene primer amplification. Produced via immunoSEQ multiplex PCR; TCRdb's table is partial and in-frame only. The D gene and trimming were derived from the DNA, and the V and J assignments and clone size from that table. The repertoire holds 250,000 to 300,000 clones, with approximately 89% as singletons.

The sequenced sample consisted of peripheral blood. The chain uses TRBV2 and TRBJ1-1, with D perhaps matching TRBD1 (5 bases). The clonotype originates from a woman aged 40 to 50 who had recovered from COVID-19. CDR3 sequence: CASSPIGGLNTEAFF. The CDR3 DNA reads TGTGCCAGCAGTCCGATCGGGGGTTTGAACACTGAAGCTTTCTTT.